Below, 21 T cell receptor beta chains from the same sample are listed, as sequenced in a study of T cell responses to AZD1222 COVID-19 vaccine. Data came from immunoSEQ multiplex PCR; TCRdb stores just in-frame clones and leaves some out. The sample carries over 65,000 clones, more than 80% recorded once. This specimen was peripheral blood, taken on day 0 of AZD1222 vaccination. Source of these receptors: an adult in good health.

This clone was counted once. V is TRBV7-9 and J is TRBJ1-2; no clear D. Germline CDR1 reads SEHNR; CDR2 reads FQNEAQ (reference sequence). The CDR3 has 13 residues. Trimming removed 1 base at V and 7 bases at J, with 10 bases between. The CDR3 nucleotides read TGTGCCAGCAGCTTAGTTGCCCGGTTTGGCTACACCTTC. Its protein product is CASSLVARFGYTF.

V and J are TRBV5-6 and TRBJ1-4; 7 positions agree with TRBD1. Germline V gene lookup returns CDR1 SGHDT and CDR2 YYEEEE. CDR3 length: 15 residues. Losses at the gene ends were 4 bases for V and 3 bases for J; bases not matched to a gene: 6. The CDR3 is CASSQNRGSNEKLFF. CDR3 sequence (DNA): TGTGCCAGCAGCCAAAACAGGGGTTCTAATGAAAAACTGTTTTTT. The variable domain in full, completed from reference TRBV5-6 and TRBJ1-4, reads DAGVTQSPTHLIKTRGQQVTLRCSPKSGHDTVSWYQQALGQGPQFIFQYYEEEERQRGNFPDRFSGHQFPNYSSELNVNALLLGDSALYLCASSQNRGSNEKLFFGSGTQLSVL.

The chain carries TRBV3-1 (or the pseudogene TRBV3-2) and TRBJ1-1; D is perhaps TRBD1 (5 bases). Germline values: CDR1 LGHDT, CDR2 YNNKEL (reference sequence). V lost 3 bases and J lost 2, with 7 bases in between. CDR3 length: 13 residues. This chain's CDR3 is CASSQGVNTEAFF. The CDR3 region has the DNA TGTGCCAGCAGCCAGGGGGTCAACACTGAAGCTTTCTTT.

Only one count was recorded for this clone. This sequence joins TRBV28 and TRBJ1-4; the D is unclear. The CDR3 has 14 amino acids. Trimming removed 3 bases at V and 4 bases at J, with 9 bases between. CDR1 MDHEN and CDR2 SYDVKM come from the germline V gene. For the CDR3, the DNA is TGTGCCAGCAGTTTGGGTAGGCTTAATGAAAAACTGTTTTTT. Protein: CASSLGRLNEKLFF. The full variable domain, in which reference TRBV28 and TRBJ1-4 provide the parts outside the CDR3, is DVKVTQSSRYLVKRTGEKVFLECVQDMDHENMFWYRQDPGLGLRLIYFSYDVKMKEKGDIPEGYSVSREKKERFSLILESASTNQTSMYLCASSLGRLNEKLFFGSGTQLSVL.

The chain couples TRBV6-5 to TRBJ1-6; TRBD1 might be the D (5 bases). Germline V gene data show CDR1 as MNHEY and CDR2 as SVGAGI. The CDR3 length is 13 residues. Trimming took 11 bases from V and 5 from J, leaving 13 bases between them. The CDR3 loop reads CAAGGSDNSPLHF. CDR3 bases: TGTGCCGCCGGGGGGTCTGATAATTCACCCCTCCACTTT.

The chain links TRBV19 to TRBJ2-7, with D perhaps TRBD1 (5 bases). CDR3 length: 15 amino acids. Per the germline V gene, CDR1 is LNHDA and CDR2 is SQIVND (reference sequence). V was pared by 4 bases and J by 2 bases, with 15 bases between. CDR3 in DNA: TGTGCCAGTAGTAAAGGGTGGGGCCAAACCTACGAGCAGTACTTC. It codes for CASSKGWGQTYEQYF.

The CDR3 loop is CASSWGLAGLGDTQYF. The CDR3 DNA is TGTGCCAGCAGCTGGGGACTAGCGGGGCTCGGAGATACGCAGTATTTT. The rearrangement uses TRBV11-3 and TRBJ2-3; the match to TRBD2 covers 13 bases. The CDR3 spans 16 residues. V was pared by 4 bases and J by 5 bases, with 6 bases of the junction left unmatched. In germline, CDR1 is SGHNT, CDR2 YENEEA.

V usage is TRBV18 and J usage is TRBJ1-2, with D unclear. Per the germline V gene, CDR1 is KGHSH and CDR2 is LQKENI. CDR3 length: 15 residues. Trimming took off 6 bases at V and 0 bases at J, with 14 bases between the two ends. For the CDR3, the DNA is TGTGCCAGCTCCCCCCGCGCGCCTCCTAACTATGGCTACACCTTC. It codes for CASSPRAPPNYGYTF.

This clone is a singleton in its sample. The V call is TRBV19, the J call TRBJ2-2; D is undetermined. Germline CDR1 is LNHDA and CDR2 is SQIVND (reference sequence). The CDR3 spans 14 residues. V shed 9 bases and J shed 1 base, with 12 bases lying between them. The CDR3 sequence is CASGTIRNTGELFF. The CDR3 nucleotides are TGTGCCAGCGGCACAATACGGAACACCGGGGAGCTGTTTTTT.

The DNA for the CDR3 is TGTGCCAGCAGCCGGGGACAGGCGAACACCGGGGAGCTGTTTTTT. Encoded protein: CASSRGQANTGELFF. The chain employs TRBV14 and TRBJ2-2; TRBD1 matches 8 bases. The V and J ends lost 4 bases and 0 bases, in that order; junction bases with no gene match: 1. In germline, CDR1 is SGHDN, CDR2 FVKESK. This CDR3 spans 15 amino acids.

V gene TRBV6-2 or TRBV6-3 combines with J gene TRBJ1-2, with 8 bases lining up with TRBD1. The V gene's germline CDR1 is MNHEY and CDR2 SVGEGT. J gave up 8 bases and V 5 bases, and 10 bases lay outside the gene matches. The CDR3 totals 14 residues. CDR3 amino acids: CASSNAAQGGGYTF. CDR3 DNA sequence: TGTGCCAGCAGTAACGCCGCACAGGGGGGCGGCTACACCTTC.

Here the CDR3 reads CASTLGEGTEAFF. In DNA, the CDR3 is TGTGCCAGCACCTTGGGGGAGGGCACTGAAGCTTTCTTT. The J gene is TRBJ1-1, the V gene TRBV27, with D maybe TRBD1 (5 bases). V was trimmed by 7 bases and J by 4 bases, leaving 13 bases between them. CDR1 is MNHEY, CDR2 SMNVEV, per germline (reference sequence). This CDR3 contains 13 residues.

This clone has just one count. The rearrangement joins TRBV19 to TRBJ2-3; no firm D call. The CDR3 sequence is 14 residues long. Trimming took 0 bases from V and 0 from J, leaving 4 bases between them. Germline CDR1 and CDR2: LNHDA and SQIVND (reference sequence). CDR3 DNA sequence: TGTGCCAGTAGTATAGACAGGAGCACAGATACGCAGTATTTT. It codes for CASSIDRSTDTQYF.

The gene calls are TRBV28 and TRBJ2-7, with TRBD2 as a possible D gene (5 bases). The length of the CDR3 is 14 residues. The germline V and J ends were trimmed by 7 bases and 6 bases, with 19 bases remaining between them. The V gene's germline CDR1 is MDHEN and CDR2 SYDVKM. CDR3 coding DNA: TGTGCCAGCACCCTCGGGCCGGCGGGCTGCGAGCAGTACTTC. Translation gives CASTLGPAGCEQYF.

The rearrangement joins TRBV18 to TRBJ1-6; 7 nucleotides agree with TRBD1. The CDR3 spans 14 residues. Losses at the gene ends were 3 bases for V and 7 bases for J; bases not matched to a gene: 3. Germline CDR1 is KGHSH and CDR2 is LQKENI. The DNA of the CDR3 is TGTGCCAGCTCACCGGACAGGAAGAATTCACCCCTCCACTTT. This encodes CASSPDRKNSPLHF.

V usage is TRBV7-8 and J usage is TRBJ1-1, with D tentatively TRBD1 (6 bases). The CDR3 has 16 residues. The germline CDR1 and CDR2 sequences are SGHVS and FQNEAQ. With 6 bases removed from V and 1 base from J, the gap between germline ends came to 18 bases. The CDR3 nucleotides are TGTGCCAGCAGTATCCCCAGGGGCAGGACGAACACTGAAGCTTTCTTT. This codes for CASSIPRGRTNTEAFF.

The chain has TRBV3-1 (or the pseudogene TRBV3-2) and TRBJ1-6, with 10 bases that match TRBD1. This CDR3 has 17 residues. J was trimmed by 7 bases and V by 1 base; bases with no gene match: 7. CDR1 is LGHDT, CDR2 YNNKEL, per germline (reference sequence). CDR3 DNA: TGTGCCAGCAGCCAAGTTCCGGTGGACAGGGGGAATTCACCCCTCCACTTT. This encodes CASSQVPVDRGNSPLHF.

The J gene is TRBJ1-1, the V gene TRBV11-1, with D hard to call. The CDR3 covers 14 residues. Deletions cut 1 base from V and 8 bases from J, with 14 bases between. CDR1 is SGHAT, CDR2 FQDESV, per germline (reference sequence). CDR3 residues: CASSLGLEQREAFF. The DNA of the CDR3 is TGTGCCAGCAGCTTAGGGCTGGAACAGCGCGAAGCTTTCTTT.

CDR3 coding DNA: TGCGCCAGCAGCTTCAGCGGGGGGGCCTTAGAGACCCAGTACTTC. This sequence encodes CASSFSGGALETQYF. This chain uses TRBV5-1 with TRBJ2-5; 10 bases are a match to TRBD2. Looked up from germline, CDR1 is SGHRS and CDR2 is YFSETQ. This CDR3 is built from 15 residues. V trimming: 2 bases; J trimming: 4 bases; junction bases outside the gene matches: 5.

The chain combines TRBV18 with TRBJ2-7; the match to TRBD1 covers 9 bases. Germline CDR1 reads KGHSH; CDR2 reads LQKENI. The CDR3 contains 13 residues. V gave up 5 bases and J gave up 2 bases; unmatched junction bases: 1. CDR3 amino acids: CASSRQGAYEQYF. The DNA of the CDR3 is TGTGCCAGCTCAAGACAGGGGGCCTACGAGCAGTACTTC.

This sequence joins TRBV7-3 and TRBJ2-1; 8 positions agree with TRBD1. CDR3 length: 13 residues. V trimming: 1 base; J trimming: 9 bases; junction bases outside the gene matches: 2. CDR1 SGHTA and CDR2 FQGTGA come from the germline V gene. The CDR3 loop is CASSLIQGVEQFF. The CDR3 region has the DNA TGTGCCAGCAGCTTAATACAGGGGGTTGAGCAGTTCTTC. Full variable domain (outside the CDR3, taken from reference TRBV7-3 and TRBJ2-1): GAGVSQTPSNKVTEKGKYVELRCDPISGHTALYWYRQSLGQGPEFLIYFQGTGAADDSGLPNDRFFAVRPEGSVSTLKIQRTERGDSAVYLCASSLIQGVEQFFGPGTRLTVL.